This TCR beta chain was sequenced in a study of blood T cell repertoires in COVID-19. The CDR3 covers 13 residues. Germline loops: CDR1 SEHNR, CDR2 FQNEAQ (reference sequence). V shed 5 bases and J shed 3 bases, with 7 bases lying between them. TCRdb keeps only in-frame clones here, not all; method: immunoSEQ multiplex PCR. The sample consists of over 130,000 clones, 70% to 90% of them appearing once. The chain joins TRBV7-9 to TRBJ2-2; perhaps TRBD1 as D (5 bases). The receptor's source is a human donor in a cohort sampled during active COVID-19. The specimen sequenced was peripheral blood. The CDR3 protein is CASSPQDTGELFF. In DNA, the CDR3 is TGTGCCAGCAGCCCACAGGACACCGGGGAGCTGTTTTTT.